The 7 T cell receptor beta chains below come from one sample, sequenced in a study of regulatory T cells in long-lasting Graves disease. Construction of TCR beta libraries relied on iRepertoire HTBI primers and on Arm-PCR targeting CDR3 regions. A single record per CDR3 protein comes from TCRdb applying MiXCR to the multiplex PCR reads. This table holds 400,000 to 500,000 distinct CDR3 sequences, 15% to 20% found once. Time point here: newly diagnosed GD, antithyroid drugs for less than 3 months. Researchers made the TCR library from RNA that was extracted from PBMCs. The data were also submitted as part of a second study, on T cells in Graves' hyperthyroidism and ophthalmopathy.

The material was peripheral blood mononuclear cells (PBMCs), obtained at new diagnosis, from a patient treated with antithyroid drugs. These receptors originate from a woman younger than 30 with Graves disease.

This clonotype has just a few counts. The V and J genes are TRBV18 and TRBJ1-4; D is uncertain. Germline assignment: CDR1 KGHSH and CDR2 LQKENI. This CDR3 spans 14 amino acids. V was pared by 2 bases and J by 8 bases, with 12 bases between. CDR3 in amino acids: CASSPTRPIEKLFF. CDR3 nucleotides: TGTGCCAGCTCACCAACTCGTCCAATAGAAAAACTGTTTTTT.

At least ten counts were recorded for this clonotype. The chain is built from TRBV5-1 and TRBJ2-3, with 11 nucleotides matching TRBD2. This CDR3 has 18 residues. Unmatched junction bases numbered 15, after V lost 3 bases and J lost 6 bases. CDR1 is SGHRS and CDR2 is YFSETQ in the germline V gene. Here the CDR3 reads CASSSGSSSGRRRDTQYF. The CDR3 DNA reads TGCGCCAGCAGCTCGGGTAGTTCTAGCGGGAGGAGGCGTGATACGCAGTATTTT.

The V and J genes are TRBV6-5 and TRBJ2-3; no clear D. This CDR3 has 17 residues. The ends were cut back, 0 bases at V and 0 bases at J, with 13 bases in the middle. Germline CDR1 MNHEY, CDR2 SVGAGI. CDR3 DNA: TGTGCCAGCAGTTACTCGGGGTACAGTCCTAGCACAGATACGCAGTATTTT. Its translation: CASSYSGYSPSTDTQYF.

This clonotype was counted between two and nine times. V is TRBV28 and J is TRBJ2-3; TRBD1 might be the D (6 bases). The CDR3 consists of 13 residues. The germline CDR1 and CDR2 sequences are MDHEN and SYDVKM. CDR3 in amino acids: CASNEGVADTQYF. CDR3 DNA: TGTGCTTCGAATGAGGGGGTGGCAGATACGCAGTATTTT.

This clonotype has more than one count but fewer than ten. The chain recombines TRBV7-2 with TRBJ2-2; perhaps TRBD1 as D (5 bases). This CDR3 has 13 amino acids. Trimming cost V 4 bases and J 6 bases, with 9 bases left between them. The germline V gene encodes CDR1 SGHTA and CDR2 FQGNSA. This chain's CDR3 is CASSSQGPGELFF. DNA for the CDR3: TGTGCCAGCAGCTCCCAGGGTCCCGGGGAGCTGTTTTTT. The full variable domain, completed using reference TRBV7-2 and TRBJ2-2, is GAGVSQSPSNKVTEKGKDVELRCDPISGHTALYWYRQSLGQGLEFLIYFQGNSAPDKSGLPSDRFSAERTGGSVSTLTIQRTQQEDSAVYLCASSSQGPGELFFGEGSRLTVL.

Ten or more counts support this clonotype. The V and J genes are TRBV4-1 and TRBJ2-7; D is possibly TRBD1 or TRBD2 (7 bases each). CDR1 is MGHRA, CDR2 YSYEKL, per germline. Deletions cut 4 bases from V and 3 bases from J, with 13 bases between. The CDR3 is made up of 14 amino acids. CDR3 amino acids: CASSRTGEGYEQYF. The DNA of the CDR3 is TGCGCCAGCAGCCGAACAGGGGAGGGCTACGAGCAGTACTTC.

CDR3 loop: CASSILVAGRNEQFF. DNA of the CDR3: TGTGCCAGTAGTATTTTGGTAGCGGGCCGTAATGAGCAGTTCTTC. J is TRBJ2-1 and V is TRBV19; 7 bases are a match to TRBD2. The CDR3 has 15 amino acids. Per germline, CDR1 LNHDA and CDR2 SQIVND (reference sequence). The V gene end was trimmed by 3 bases and the J gene end by 7 bases; junction bases not matched to a gene: 9.